This T cell receptor beta chain was captured by sequencing in a study of blood T cell repertoires in COVID-19. Study context: Sources were T cells, B-cell-depleted T cells, or PBMCs; the material itself was cDNA or gDNA.

Germline V lookup: CDR1 SGHRS, CDR2 YFSETQ. The V and J ends lost 1 base and 6 bases, in that order; junction bases with no gene match: 7. This CDR3 is 16 amino acids long. In the authors' workflow: Scientists estimated how many nucleated cells there were by amplifying reference gene primers. Using immunoSEQ multiplex PCR, the repertoire was profiled, and TCRdb retains in-frame clones only, with some absent. For V, J and clone size, that table is used; D and trimming come from the DNA. The sample includes under 150,000 clones, roughly 90% of them seen just once. The sequence came from a man between 60 and 75 years old with COVID-19, enrolled during active disease. The chain combines TRBV5-1 with TRBJ2-2; 9 bases fit TRBD1. The specimen sequenced was peripheral blood. The CDR3 loop reads CASSLPGQGFPGELFF. In DNA, the CDR3 is TGCGCCAGCAGCTTGCCGGGACAGGGATTCCCCGGGGAGCTGTTTTTT. The full variable domain, its missing parts supplied by reference TRBV5-1 and TRBJ2-2, is KAGVTQTPRYLIKTRGQQVTLSCSPISGHRSVSWYQQTPGQGLQFLFEYFSETQRNKGNFPGRFSGRQFSNSRSEMNVSTLELGDSALYLCASSLPGQGFPGELFFGEGSRLTVL.